These T cell receptor beta chains were read from a single sample in a study of human T cells and chemical hapten exposure. From the RACE reads, TCRdb called clonotypes with MiXCR, one entry per CDR3 protein. The profile shows fewer than 100,000 distinct CDR3 sequences, under 14% of them singletons. This sample comprised whole blood, obtained in connection with sensitization to the hapten diphenylcyclopropenone (DPC). These receptors all stem from a man aged 18 to 30 with alopecia areata. Some clones in this sample may be carry-over from other donors' samples. Each CDR3 is given without its conserved first and last residue.

j_call	cdr3_length	v_call	cdr3_aa
TRBJ2-3	14	TRBV11-3	ASSLLTSGEADTQY
TRBJ2-5	9	TRBV19	ASSNRDSQY
TRBJ2-4	13	TRBV20-1	SRVGQGGLAGIQY
TRBJ2-3	14	TRBV5-4	ASSLGLTASTDTQY
TRBJ2-2	13	TRBV19	ASTRNREHTGELF
TRBJ1-1	14	TRBV9	ASSAGQGAGRTEAF
TRBJ2-2	16	TRBV5-4	ASSKNVGQNANTGELF
TRBJ2-1	13	TRBV20-1	SARTSASSYNEQF
TRBJ1-4	11	TRBV6-7	ASSSSTGGPWN
TRBJ1-3	14	TRBV11-2	ASSDSSAPPGNTIY
TRBJ2-2	11	TRBV18	ASSPQGPRELF
TRBJ1-1	12	TRBV19	ASSTLTGSSEAF
TRBJ2-1	11	TRBV7-3	ASSGDSYNEQF
TRBJ1-4	11	TRBV10-3	AISDSGNEKLF
TRBJ2-5	11	TRBV5-6	ASSLAGIETQY
TRBJ2-1	12	TRBV5-1	ASSSDRDYNEQF
TRBJ1-2	11	TRBV28	ASSLRQRYGYT
TRBJ2-5	12	TRBV19	ASSGISRQETQY
TRBJ2-7	14	TRBV27	ASSLSRTGPAYEQY
TRBJ1-1	13	TRBV4-2	ASSQALSENTEAF
TRBJ1-1	12	TRBV2	ASSEFPERTEAF
TRBJ1-1	12	TRBV19	ARRAGQQNTEAF
TRBJ2-1	15	TRBV7-3	ASSLTPSGGRGNEQF
TRBJ1-1	12	TRBV7-2	ASSTRGENTEAF
TRBJ2-1	11	TRBV7-8	ASSTGQVNEQF
TRBJ2-5	12	TRBV6-5	ASSGRDREETQY
TRBJ2-7	14	TRBV6-5	ASSYASGQDAHEQY
TRBJ1-1	12	TRBV4-2	ASSQATSGAEAF
TRBJ1-1	10	TRBV29-1	SVEDHKVEAF
TRBJ2-3	14	TRBV7-8	ASSFPRGIGTDTQY
TRBJ2-1	12	TRBV7-3	ASSLLPGGNEQF
TRBJ1-1	15	TRBV18	ASSPTGGTFRNTEAF
TRBJ2-7	15	TRBV28	ASNPLGVGEHSYEQY
TRBJ1-6	11	TRBV18	ASSLNENSPLH
TRBJ1-1	12	TRBV7-2	ASSRGHGDTEAF
TRBJ2-7	9	TRBV2	ASSAPYEQY
TRBJ1-2	11	TRBV11-2	ASSLPANYGYT
TRBJ1-1	11	TRBV5-1	ASSPGDNTEAF
TRBJ1-3	14	TRBV7-9	ASSFTGFVTGNTIY
TRBJ2-2	12	TRBV2	ASRLGPGAGELF
TRBJ1-2	13	TRBV6-5	ASSPGTGFNYGYT
TRBJ2-2	13	TRBV19	ASRPGHLNTGELF
TRBJ2-3	11	TRBV6-5	ASSKQGTDTQY
TRBJ2-3	11	TRBV19	ASSWGYTDTQY
TRBJ2-7	13	TRBV10-2	ASSESTGDTGEQY
TRBJ1-2	8	TRBV29-1	SVVSYGYT
TRBJ1-1	8	TRBV20-1	SLGVAEAF
TRBJ2-2	13	TRBV6-5	ASTAGWHNTGELF
TRBJ2-7	12	TRBV7-9	ASLDTRNSYEQY
TRBJ1-1	12	TRBV4-3	ASSQAYGFPEAF
TRBJ2-5	15	TRBV28	ASSLSLAGGPRETQY
TRBJ1-1	13	TRBV6-2/TRBV6-3	ASSSPGQGRSEAF
TRBJ2-7	13	TRBV6-5	ASSYLDRSSYEQY
TRBJ2-7	13	TRBV7-3	ASSLNAGPSYEQY